This T cell receptor beta chain was obtained from a study of T cell responses to AZD1222 COVID-19 vaccine. Study-level results: Spike-specific TCR breadth and depth were elevated following two AZD1222 doses. Of spike-specific TCRs, nearly half reportedly target regions left unmutated in variants. Researchers took repertoire samples only after the peak T cell response had come. Vaccine-related CD4 TCRs covered spike, predominating at 160-218 and 743-854.

Looked up from germline, CDR1 is MNHEY and CDR2 is SMNVEV (reference sequence). Trimming at V came to 4 bases and at J to 1 base, leaving 2 bases not matched to a gene. The CDR3 loop spans 14 amino acids. Profiled with immunoSEQ multiplex PCR; TCRdb holds only in-frame clones, not every one. The table has around 110,000 clones, roughly nine tenths seen once; the top ten hold around 1.7%. In regard to this clone: The antigen is unknown.

The specimen was peripheral blood, collected on day 0 of AZD1222 vaccination. This TCR was sampled from an adult in good health. This chain links TRBV27 with TRBJ1-1; 8 positions match TRBD1. The CDR3 nucleotides read TGTGCCAGCAGTTCCGGGACAGGGAACACTGAAGCTTTCTTT. Protein sequence: CASSSGTGNTEAFF.